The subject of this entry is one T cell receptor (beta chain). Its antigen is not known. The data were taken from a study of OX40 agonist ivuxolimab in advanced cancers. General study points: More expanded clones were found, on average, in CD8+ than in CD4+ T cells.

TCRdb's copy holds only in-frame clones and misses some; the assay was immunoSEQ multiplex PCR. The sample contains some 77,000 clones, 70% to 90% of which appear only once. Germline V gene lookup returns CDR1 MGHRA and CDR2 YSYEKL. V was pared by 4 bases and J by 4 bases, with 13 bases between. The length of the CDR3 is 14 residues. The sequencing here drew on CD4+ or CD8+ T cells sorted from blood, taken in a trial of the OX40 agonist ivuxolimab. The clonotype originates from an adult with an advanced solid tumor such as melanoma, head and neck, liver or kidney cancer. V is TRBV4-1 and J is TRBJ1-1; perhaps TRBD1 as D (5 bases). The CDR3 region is CASSRGGLGTEAFF. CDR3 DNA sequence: TGCGCCAGCAGCCGGGGGGGGTTGGGCACTGAAGCTTTCTTT.